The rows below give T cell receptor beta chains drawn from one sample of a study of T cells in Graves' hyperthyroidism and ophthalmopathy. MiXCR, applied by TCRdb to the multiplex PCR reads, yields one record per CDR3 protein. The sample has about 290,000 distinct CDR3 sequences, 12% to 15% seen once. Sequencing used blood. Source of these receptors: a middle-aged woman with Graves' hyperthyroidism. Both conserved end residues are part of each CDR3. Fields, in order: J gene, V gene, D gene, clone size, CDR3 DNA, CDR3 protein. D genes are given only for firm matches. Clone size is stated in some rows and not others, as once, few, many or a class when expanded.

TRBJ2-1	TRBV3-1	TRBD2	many	TGTGCCAGCAGCCATGTTGGAGCGGGAGCCATCTCCTACAATGAGCAGTTCTTC	CASSHVGAGAISYNEQFF
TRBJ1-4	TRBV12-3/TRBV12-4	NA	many	TGTGCCAGCAGGGGAGGAGGTCGGGAAAAACTGTTTTTT	CASRGGGREKLFF
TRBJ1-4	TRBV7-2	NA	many	TGTGCCAGCAGCTTGAGCGTGGGAGAAAAACTGTTTTTT	CASSLSVGEKLFF
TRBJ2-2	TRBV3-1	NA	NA	TGTGCCAGCAGCCCAACTAGTGGCTTAACCGGGGAGCTGTTTTTT	CASSPTSGLTGELFF
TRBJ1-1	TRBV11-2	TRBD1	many	TGTGCCAGCAGCCAATACTTAGGGACAGGGGTTTACACTGAAGCTTTCTTT	CASSQYLGTGVYTEAFF
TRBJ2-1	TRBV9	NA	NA	TGTGCCAGCAGCGTAGATTACGTTAGCAATGAGCAGTTCTTC	CASSVDYVSNEQFF
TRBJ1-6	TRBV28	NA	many	TGTGCCAGCAGTTCAACCCGGGACACCCAAGGAAATTCACCCCTCCACTTT	CASSSTRDTQGNSPLHF
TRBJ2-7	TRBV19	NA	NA	TGTGCCAGTAGTATAGTCCGCTACAATGAGCAGTACTTC	CASSIVRYNEQYF
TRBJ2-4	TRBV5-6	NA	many	TGTGCCAGCAGCTTAAAACAGGCTACCGATAGGGACATTCAGTACTTC	CASSLKQATDRDIQYF
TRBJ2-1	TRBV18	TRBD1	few	TGTGCCAGCTCAGGTTTTAGGGACAGGAGCTACAATGAGCAGTTCTTC	CASSGFRDRSYNEQFF
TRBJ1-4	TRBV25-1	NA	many	TGTGCCAGCAGTGAATTCCAGGTTAATGAAAAACTGTTTTTT	CASSEFQVNEKLFF
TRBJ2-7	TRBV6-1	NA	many	TGTGCCAGCAGGACCGGGTCACCCCCCTACGAGCAGTACTTC	CASRTGSPPYEQYF
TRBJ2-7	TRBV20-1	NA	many	TGCAGTGCATACGACAACTACGAGCAGTACTTC	CSAYDNYEQYF
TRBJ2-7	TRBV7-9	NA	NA	TGTGCCAGCAGCTTGCAGGACCAGCGCACGGGGGAGCAGTACTTC	CASSLQDQRTGEQYF
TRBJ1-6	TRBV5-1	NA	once	TGCGCCAGCGGAACAGGGAGGGGCTCACCCCTCCACTTT	CASGTGRGSPLHF
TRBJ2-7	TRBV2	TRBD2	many	TGTGCCAGCAAAAGCGGGAGCAATTCCTACGAGCAGTACTTC	CASKSGSNSYEQYF
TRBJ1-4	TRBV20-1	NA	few	TGCAGTGCTAGGGTTCCCCCTCGGGAAATGACAGAAAAACTGTTTTTT	CSARVPPREMTEKLFF
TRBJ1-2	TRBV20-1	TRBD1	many	TGCAGTGTCACCACAGGGGCCTCCTATGGCTACACCTTC	CSVTTGASYGYTF
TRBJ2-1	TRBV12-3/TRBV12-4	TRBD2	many	TGTGCCAGCAGCCACGGGACTAGCGGGAGGGAAAATGAGCAGTTCTTC	CASSHGTSGRENEQFF
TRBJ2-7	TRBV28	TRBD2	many	TGTGCCAGCAGTTCACCACCGGGACTAGCGGGAGGAAAGCAGTACTTC	CASSSPPGLAGGKQYF
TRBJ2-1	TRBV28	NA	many	TGTGCCAGCAGTTTTAGGGGGTCGTGGAAGCAGTTCTTC	CASSFRGSWKQFF
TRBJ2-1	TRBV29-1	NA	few	TGCAGCGTGGGCTCCGGACTCTACAATGAGCAGTTCTTC	CSVGSGLYNEQFF
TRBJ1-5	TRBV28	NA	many	TGTGCCAGCAGTTTCGACAGCCGCAATCAGCCCCAGCATTTT	CASSFDSRNQPQHF
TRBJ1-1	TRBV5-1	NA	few	TGCGCCAGCAGCCTCACAGGGTCTGAAGCTTTCTTT	CASSLTGSEAFF